This T cell receptor (beta chain) was observed in a study of blood T cell repertoires in COVID-19 (dated by TCRdb to the early 2020s). About the study as a whole: The collaborator samples originated in the United States, Italy and Spain and spanned the acute and convalescent phases of COVID-19. The repertoires were released in a freely available public database intended as a resource for research on the immune response to SARS-CoV-2. The prospective study material was composed of cDNA or gDNA derived from T cells, B-cell-depleted T cells, or PBMCs. Nearly every sample came with metadata listing a de-identified subject ID, COVID-19 status, age in years and sex. The samples were drawn from the first 160 participants of the ongoing ImmuneRACE study and from 950 to 1,500 subjects provided by 6 global collaborators. Deeply sampled blood TCRbeta repertoires from subjects exposed to, actively infected with, or recovered from COVID-19 were included in the dataset. Where available, HLA class I and class II types were obtained from metadata supplied by the sample provider rather than from assay-based typing.

Participants in the prospective study were enrolled through a virtual design, were aged roughly 18 to 100 years, and lived in 24 United States geographic areas. To assign participants to cohorts, the prospective study relied on clinical history that participants themselves reported in a screening survey and a study questionnaire. ImmuneRACE Cohort 3 recovered participants were defined by two consecutive negative NP/OP PCR tests, healthcare professional clearance, or symptom resolution. In the prospective study, mobile phlebotomists collected whole blood, serum and a nasopharyngeal or oropharyngeal swab from each participant. Participants in the prospective study had the option to provide additional blood draws and questionnaires over a roughly 2-month period. Blood samples from the prospective study were shipped frozen or at room temperature prior to DNA extraction. V ends up 4 bases short and J 0 bases short, with an unmatched junction base count of 9. The CDR1 and CDR2 encoded by the germline V gene are SGHDT and YYEEEE. The CDR3 runs 18 residues from the cysteine to the phenylalanine. Here the CDR3 DNA is all that survives: 54 bases in frame from base 1.

TCRbeta CDR3 regions were amplified from genomic DNA using the immunoSEQ Assay, a bias-controlled multiplex PCR. The paper's data handling went like this. The number of nucleated cells in each sample was estimated from the amplification of reference gene primers within the assay. To quantify the absolute abundance of each unique TCRbeta CDR3 rearrangement, sequence reads were collapsed and filtered. Productive Simpson clonality was computed per sample as the square root of Simpson's diversity index over productive rearrangements. This is the immuneACCESS table as TCRdb keeps it, with only in-frame sequences that have V and J called. A part of the clones is gone; compared with another copy, unresolved V genes explain less than half, and the rest is unexplained. V and J calls and clone size are copied from that table; D and trimming were computed from the DNA. In this sample the table shows fewer than 300,000 clones, about 93% of which occur a single time. The ten top clones hold roughly 1.1% of the sample.

This clone was seen a single time. Its antigen remains unidentified. The input lacks base qualities; no much larger clone sits a single base away. General conclusions and limits of the study: How much clinical and demographic metadata was included differed by source and by participant, and the metadata was provided uncurated.

The sequence is built from TRBV5-6 and TRBJ2-2; 10 bases in between match TRBD2. Sequenced input: PBMCs or T cells enriched from blood (not recorded which). The TCR comes from a woman in her twenties or thirties who had recovered from COVID-19. The DNA sequence is given as TGTGCCAGCAGCGCATACAGGGGACTAGCGTCGAACACCGGGGAGCTGTTTTTT. The encoded protein is CASSAYRGLASNTGELFF.